The T cell receptor (beta chain) under discussion was sequenced for a study of cytomegalovirus exposure and HLA in healthy donors. General study results and limits: Later analysis identified 16,951 TCR beta sequences associated with HLA alleles, using a false discovery rate threshold of 0.05. Within a later analysis, the majority of CMV-associated TCR beta chains appeared HLA-restricted. Reports credit the classifier with highly specific, highly sensitive diagnosis of cytomegalovirus status. Most of the TCR beta V segments (in an earlier analysis) were productive either about 90% or about 30% of the time.

In germline, CDR1 is SGHRS, CDR2 YFSETQ. V lost 3 bases and J lost 5, with 15 bases in between. The CDR3 extends over 16 amino acids. To note about this clone: Its antigen is undetermined.

13 Jbeta primers and 60 Vbeta primers were used for the PCR. The data were produced by immunoSEQ multiplex PCR, yet TCRdb's version contains in-frame clones alone and is incomplete. The sample lists under 200,000 clones, roughly 74% occurring once. This clonotype was sampled from a woman aged 40-49 years in good health and CMV-seropositive. The sequenced sample was PBMCs. This chain connects TRBV5-1 to TRBJ1-6, with D possibly TRBD1 on 6 matching bases. CDR3 in amino acids: CASSSLGQRDNSPLHF. In nucleotides, the CDR3 is TGCGCCAGCAGCTCACTCGGACAGAGGGATAATTCACCCCTCCACTTT.